This T cell receptor beta chain was sequenced for a study of T-cell memory formation after mild COVID-19. The 5'RACE method, run with constant-segment primers, produced TCR alpha and TCR beta cDNA libraries (carrying sample barcodes and UMIs). TCRdb re-derived calls from the 5' RACE reads in MiXCR, one entry per CDR3 protein. The sample contains about 170,000 distinct CDR3 sequences, 13% of which appear only once. The sample was PBMCs or a T cell subset sorted from them (not recorded which). This clonotype originated in a man aged 18 to 30 who had mild COVID-19 (a few samples of this study predate the infection). Cell type and time point are not known.

CDR3 bases: TGTGCCAGCAGTTTCGCCAGAGGTGGGTCACCCCTCCACTTT. This encodes CASSFARGGSPLHF. V is TRBV27 and J is TRBJ1-6, with D unresolved. CDR3 length equals 14 residues. The ends were cut back, 3 bases at V and 10 bases at J, with 13 bases in the middle. The germline gives CDR1 MNHEY, CDR2 SMNVEV (reference sequence).